The 26 T cell receptor beta chains listed next were all sequenced from one sample in a study of T cells in Graves' hyperthyroidism and ophthalmopathy. TCR beta CDR3 region amplification was performed from RNA transcripts. HTBI primers were used for first-round RT-PCR of the TCR CDR3. TCRdb ran MiXCR on the multiplex PCR reads and lists one entry per CDR3 protein. The repertoire has 250,000 to 300,000 distinct CDR3 sequences, roughly a fifth of them found once; the top ten carry 39%. The sequenced sample consisted of blood. These receptors all stem from a man in his fifties with Graves' ophthalmopathy.

This clonotype was detected many times. The chain has TRBV20-1 and TRBJ2-1; a possible D gene is TRBD1 (6 bases). The CDR3 extends over 15 amino acids. The germline gives CDR1 DFQATT, CDR2 SNEGSKA (reference sequence). Here the CDR3 reads CRVDSRVGLHNEQFF. The CDR3 DNA reads as TGCAGAGTGGACAGTCGGGTCGGGCTACACAATGAGCAGTTCTTC.

J is TRBJ2-3 and V is TRBV5-1, with D perhaps given as TRBD1 or TRBD2 (6 bases each). V dropped 5 bases and J dropped 4 bases, with 14 bases sitting between them. CDR3 length: 14 amino acids. Per the germline V gene, CDR1 is SGHRS and CDR2 is YFSETQ. For the CDR3, the DNA is TGCGCCAGCAGAGTAAGGGGGGAGGCAGATACGCAGTATTTT. Translating it yields CASRVRGEADTQYF. Filled out from reference TRBV5-1 and TRBJ2-3, the complete variable domain reads KAGVTQTPRYLIKTRGQQVTLSCSPISGHRSVSWYQQTPGQGLQFLFEYFSETQRNKGNFPGRFSGRQFSNSRSEMNVSTLELGDSALYLCASRVRGEADTQYFGPGTRLTVL.

There are a few counts of this clonotype. The gene calls are TRBV14 and TRBJ1-4; tentative D call: TRBD1 (6 bases). V shed 1 base and J shed 4 bases, with 10 bases lying between them. From germline, CDR1 is SGHDN and CDR2 FVKESK. The CDR3 length is 15 residues. The CDR3 DNA is TGTGCCAGCAGCCAAGGATTGGGACATAATGAAAAACTGTTTTTT. Its protein is CASSQGLGHNEKLFF.

This clonotype has at least ten counts. The gene calls are TRBV11-3 and TRBJ2-7; 14 bases match TRBD2. V gave up 5 bases and J gave up 5 bases; unmatched junction bases: 5. Germline V gives CDR1 SGHNT, CDR2 YENEEA. The CDR3 contains 15 residues. The CDR3 DNA sequence: TGTGCCAGCAGCCCTGGGACTAGCGGGAGCCACGAGCAGTACTTC. Amino acid sequence: CASSPGTSGSHEQYF.

The table lists this clonotype with a few counts. The chain uses TRBV28 and TRBJ1-5, with a tentative D call TRBD1 (5 bases). The germline gives CDR1 MDHEN, CDR2 SYDVKM. There are 15 residues in the CDR3. Trimming removed 2 bases from V and 4 bases from J, with 12 bases in between. The CDR3 DNA is TGTGCCAGCAGTTTAGCCCCAGGGAAGAATCAGCCCCAGCATTTT. The encoded protein is CASSLAPGKNQPQHF.

The rearrangement uses TRBV9 and TRBJ2-1, with TRBD1 matching over 8 bases. The CDR3 length is 17 residues. V trimming: 2 bases; J trimming: 3 bases; junction bases outside the gene matches: 10. Per germline, CDR1 SGDLS and CDR2 YYNGEE. The CDR3 coding sequence is TGTGCCAGCAGCGTCGACTCTTCAGGGGGCCTCTACAATGAGCAGTTCTTC. As protein: CASSVDSSGGLYNEQFF.

The sample holds many counts of this clonotype. The chain joins TRBV28 to TRBJ2-3, with D possibly TRBD1 on 6 matching bases. Looked up from germline, CDR1 is MDHEN and CDR2 is SYDVKM. The V and J ends lost 1 base and 3 bases respectively, with 8 bases between them. The CDR3 is 14 residues long. The CDR3 here is CASSLSGETDTQYF. The CDR3 DNA follows: TGTGCCAGCAGTTTATCAGGGGAAACAGATACGCAGTATTTT.

This chain connects TRBV27 to TRBJ2-3, with D unclear. Germline assignment: CDR1 MNHEY and CDR2 SMNVEV (reference sequence). CDR3 length: 14 amino acids. With 4 bases removed from V and 0 bases from J, the gap between germline ends came to 8 bases. The CDR3 sequence: CASSSASSTDTQYF. DNA of the CDR3: TGTGCCAGCAGTTCCGCATCTAGCACAGATACGCAGTATTTT.

This clonotype was counted many times. Written as DNA, the CDR3 is TGTGCCAGCAGCTTAGCCGGAGGGGGCAGCTCCTACAATGAGCAGTTCTTC. It codes for CASSLAGGGSSYNEQFF. This chain uses TRBV7-9 with TRBJ2-1; tentatively, D is TRBD1 (7 bases). The V and J ends lost 0 bases and 0 bases respectively, with 12 bases between them. The CDR3 runs to 17 residues. Germline values: CDR1 SEHNR, CDR2 FQNEAQ (reference sequence).

In this sample, this clonotype turned up many times. The chain uses TRBV29-1 and TRBJ2-5, with D hard to call. Trimming cost V 4 bases and J 2 bases, with 8 bases left between them. CDR1 and CDR2 from the germline V gene are SQVTM and ANQGSEA. This CDR3 has 12 amino acids. The CDR3: CSVVKQQETQYF. As DNA, the CDR3 is TGCAGCGTTGTCAAACAGCAAGAGACCCAGTACTTC.

To note about this clonotype: A much larger clone lies a single base off, so this may be a read error. J is TRBJ2-7 and V is TRBV5-1; weak D call: TRBD1 (5 bases). V lost 1 base, J lost 6 bases, and 23 bases lay in between. The CDR3 covers 17 residues. Germline CDR1 SGHRS, CDR2 YFSETQ. Written as DNA, the CDR3 is TGCGCCAGCAGCTTGAATCCGTCAGGGCCGTTCCCGGGCGAGCAGTACTTC. Its protein product is CASSLNPSGPFPGEQYF.

This clonotype was found once. V usage is TRBV19 and J usage is TRBJ1-1, with D possibly being TRBD1 (5 bases). The V and J ends lost 5 bases and 3 bases respectively, with 13 bases between them. This CDR3 is built from 14 residues. From germline, CDR1 is LNHDA and CDR2 SQIVND (reference sequence). The CDR3 sequence is CASSPPTEYTEAFF. In nucleotides, the CDR3 is TGTGCCAGTAGTCCCCCGACAGAGTACACTGAAGCTTTCTTT.

The V and J genes are TRBV7-2 and TRBJ2-1, with 8 positions matching TRBD2. Trimming removed 7 bases from V and 9 bases from J; junction bases left unmatched: 14. The CDR3 spans 15 residues. Germline V gene lookup returns CDR1 SGHTA and CDR2 FQGNSA. The CDR3 sequence is CASNGQAGGSAEQFF. The CDR3 DNA reads TGTGCCAGCAACGGGCAGGCGGGAGGTTCTGCTGAGCAGTTCTTC.

This clonotype occurred many times. This chain joins TRBV7-2 and TRBJ1-1; D might be TRBD1 (5 bases). V was clipped by 1 base and J by 10 bases, with 10 bases between them. The CDR3 spans 12 residues. The V gene's germline CDR1 is SGHTA and CDR2 FQGNSA. CDR3 DNA: TGTGCCAGCAGCTTAGTTTGGGGGATAGCTTTCTTT. Translating it yields CASSLVWGIAFF.

This clonotype was detected ten times or more. This chain uses TRBV3-1 with TRBJ2-5; 13 positions agree with TRBD2. CDR3 size: 19 residues. With V trimmed by 0 bases and J by 0 bases, 7 bases remained unmatched. The germline CDR1 and CDR2 sequences are LGHDT and YNNKEL (reference sequence). In DNA form, the CDR3 reads TGTGCCAGCAGCCAAGAGACTAGCGGGAGGAGGGGGTACCAAGAGACCCAGTACTTC. Translated, it gives CASSQETSGRRGYQETQYF.

The genes are TRBV20-1 and TRBJ2-2; D is perhaps TRBD2 (5 bases). In germline, CDR1 is DFQATT, CDR2 SNEGSKA (reference sequence). The CDR3 loop spans 16 amino acids. V dropped 0 bases and J dropped 6 bases, with 17 bases sitting between them. The CDR3 reads CSARDPQRIGAGELFF. CDR3 DNA sequence: TGCAGTGCTAGAGATCCCCAACGTATCGGGGCCGGGGAGCTGTTTTTT.

The gene calls are TRBV24-1 and TRBJ2-3; D is possibly TRBD1 or TRBD2 (5 bases each). The CDR3 totals 16 residues. Germline loops: CDR1 KGHDR, CDR2 SFDVKD. V was trimmed by 0 bases and J by 2 bases, leaving 11 bases between them. CDR3 in amino acids: CATSDLIGTVTDTQYF. CDR3 sequence (DNA): TGTGCCACCAGTGATTTGATCGGGACGGTCACAGATACGCAGTATTTT.

There are many counts of this clonotype. This sequence joins TRBV20-1 and TRBJ1-1; 8 positions agree with TRBD1. Germline lookup yields CDR1 DFQATT and CDR2 SNEGSKA (reference sequence). The J segment lost 2 bases and the V segment lost 5 bases, leaving 7 bases of the junction unmatched. The CDR3 is 14 residues long. The CDR3: CSADYRGTNTEAFF. In DNA form, the CDR3 reads TGCAGTGCTGATTACAGGGGGACAAACACTGAAGCTTTCTTT.

This clonotype was seen many times. This chain connects TRBV7-3 to TRBJ2-5; 9 bases fit TRBD1. The CDR3 has 16 amino acids. Germline V lookup: CDR1 SGHTA, CDR2 FQGTGA. The V and J ends lost 5 bases and 2 bases, in that order; junction bases with no gene match: 9. In DNA form, the CDR3 reads TGTGCCAGCAGCCCTAGGACAGGGGCATCACAAGAGACCCAGTACTTC. Its protein product is CASSPRTGASQETQYF. Based on the CDR3 plus reference TRBV7-3 and TRBJ2-5, the full variable domain is GAGVSQTPSNKVTEKGKYVELRCDPISGHTALYWYRQSLGQGPEFLIYFQGTGAADDSGLPNDRFFAVRPEGSVSTLKIQRTERGDSAVYLCASSPRTGASQETQYFGPGTRLLVL.

The sample holds a few counts of this clonotype. This chain connects TRBV13 to TRBJ2-2; 15 bases line up with TRBD2. This CDR3 has 18 residues. V shed 4 bases, J shed 3 bases, and the junction held 6 bases outside the gene matches. The germline gives CDR1 PRHDT, CDR2 FYEKMQ (reference sequence). CDR3 nucleotides: TGTGCCAGCAGCTCGCCGGGACTAGCGGGAGGAGACACCGGGGAGCTGTTTTTT. Residues: CASSSPGLAGGDTGELFF.

The rearrangement links TRBV29-1 to TRBJ2-2; D remains ambiguous. From germline, CDR1 is SQVTM and CDR2 ANQGSEA. V was cut by 7 bases and J by 6 bases, with 12 bases left in between. The length of the CDR3 is 12 residues. The CDR3: CSATPSSGELFF. The CDR3 region has the DNA TGCAGCGCTACGCCCAGCTCCGGGGAGCTGTTTTTT.

This clonotype appeared a few times. The chain combines TRBV18 with TRBJ2-3, with 10 bases matching TRBD2. Germline CDR1 and CDR2: KGHSH and LQKENI. Trimming at V came to 0 bases and at J to 3 bases, leaving 3 bases not matched to a gene. The CDR3 spans 16 residues. This CDR3 reads CASSPPSSGSTDTQYF. CDR3 nucleotides: TGTGCCAGCTCACCACCGTCTAGCGGGAGTACAGATACGCAGTATTTT.

This clonotype was seen more than once but under ten times. J is TRBJ1-4 and V is TRBV27, with TRBD1 matching 7 bases. This CDR3 has 16 residues. V was pared by 6 bases and J by 0 bases, with 7 bases of the junction left unmatched. In germline, CDR1 is MNHEY, CDR2 SMNVEV (reference sequence). The CDR3, as DNA: TGTGCCAGCAGAAAGGGACAGAGCGCAACTAATGAAAAACTGTTTTTT. Translating gives CASRKGQSATNEKLFF. The whole variable domain, filled in from reference TRBV27 and TRBJ1-4, reads EAQVTQNPRYLITVTGKKLTVTCSQNMNHEYMSWYRQDPGLGLRQIYYSMNVEVTDKGDVPEGYKVSRKEKRNFPLILESPSPNQTSLYFCASRKGQSATNEKLFFGSGTQLSVL.

This clonotype came up many times. CDR3 in DNA: TGCAGTGCTAGAGATCTCCTTAACTATGGCTACACCTTC. The encoded protein is CSARDLLNYGYTF. The V call is TRBV20-1, the J call TRBJ1-2, with no clear D. This CDR3 has 13 amino acids. V was cut by 0 bases and J by 1 base, with 6 bases left in between. Germline V gene sequence: CDR1 DFQATT, CDR2 SNEGSKA (reference sequence).

This clonotype occurred many times. CDR3 nucleotides: TGTGCCAGCAGTTTAATGGGGCGGAACACTGAAGCTTTCTTT. It codes for CASSLMGRNTEAFF. The chain recombines TRBV12-3 or TRBV12-4 with TRBJ1-1; the D gene is possibly TRBD1 (5 bases). This CDR3 has 14 residues. Deletions cut 2 bases from V and 1 base from J, with 8 bases between.

V is TRBV9 and J is TRBJ2-7; D gene ambiguous. V gave up 4 bases and J gave up 2 bases, with 13 bases separating them. The CDR3 extends over 14 amino acids. Germline CDR1 and CDR2: SGDLS and YYNGEE. The CDR3 sequence: CASSPRPLAYEQYF. DNA for the CDR3: TGTGCCAGCAGCCCACGACCCTTGGCCTACGAGCAGTACTTC.